The present T cell receptor (beta chain) was sequenced within a study of cytomegalovirus exposure and HLA in healthy donors. The study, taken as a whole, reports: Most TCR sequences proved rare, with some public TCRs found in many donors. One later analysis, an examination of the approximately 130 validation repertoires, found that first-cohort TCR clusters tended to co-occur in them. Researchers counted 164 TCR beta chains as cytomegalovirus-associated.

Donors came from a validation cohort of over a hundred subjects, distinct from the first 666-subject cohort. The CDR3 loop spans 12 amino acids. Germline-derived CDR1 and CDR2 are SGHTA and FQGNSA. The V and J ends lost 9 bases and 4 bases respectively, with 12 bases between them. Turning to this clone: Antigen specificity is unknown.

Only in-frame clones appear in the TCRdb table, and some are missing; sequencing was by immunoSEQ multiplex PCR. Here the sample spans over 200,000 clones, around 87% being singletons. The receptor was isolated from a young woman in good health and CMV-seropositive. The chain combines TRBV7-2 with TRBJ1-2; D is undetermined. Sequenced material: PBMCs. CDR3 nucleotides: TGTGCCAGTCCCGGGGAGGTCTATGGCTACACCTTC. This encodes CASPGEVYGYTF.